The T cell receptor beta chain described here comes from a study of tumor-infiltrating lymphocytes in localized non-small cell lung cancer. General study points: Different pieces of the same tissue were used for each assay. Immunotypes IM1 and IM2 had similar TCR-derived T-cell fractions. Tumors had more T cell infiltration than uninvolved lung, per TCRbeta sequencing and CD3 counts.

Assay used: immunoSEQ multiplex PCR; TCRdb lists only in-frame clones, some missing. Found here are approximately 7,200 clones, roughly 70% of them singletons; the top ten hold around 12%. Per the germline V gene, CDR1 is MDHEN and CDR2 is SYDVKM. The V end lost 3 bases, the J end lost 9 bases, and 18 bases lay between the germline ends. CDR3 length equals 16 residues. Worth noting for this clone: Its antigen is unidentified.

Sequenced sample: lung tumor tissue. This TCR was sampled from a human donor with non-small cell lung cancer. The chain has TRBV28 and TRBJ1-6; D is possibly TRBD1 (5 bases). CDR3: CASSFSGVPSSSPLHF. CDR3 coding DNA: TGTGCCAGCAGTTTTTCGGGGGTTCCCTCCTCTTCACCCCTCCACTTT.